Listed below are T cell receptor beta chains from one sample, sequenced in a study of blood T cell repertoires in COVID-19. The table came from immunoSEQ multiplex PCR; TCRdb's copy has only in-frame clones and leaves some out. This sample yields some 44,000 clones, of which about 90% are seen a single time; 12% belongs to the top ten. The sequenced material came from peripheral blood. These receptors were obtained from a human donor in a cohort sampled during active COVID-19. Each CDR3 is given with its conserved first and last residue. The D gene is left open where the match is weak. Clone size is stated in some rows and not others, as once, few, many or a class when expanded.

D gene	V gene	J gene	clone size	CDR3 DNA	CDR3 protein
-	TRBV6-1	TRBJ1-5	once	TGTGCCAGCAGTGGGGGGGGCGACCATAGCAATCAGCCCCAGCATTTT	CASSGGGDHSNQPQHF
-	TRBV20-1	TRBJ2-7	-	TGCAGTGCTAGGGGACTCTACGAGCAGTACTTC	CSARGLYEQYF
-	TRBV12-5	TRBJ1-5	-	TGTGCTAGTGGTCCTCCCCCTCAGCCCCAGCATTTT	CASGPPPQPQHF
TRBD2	TRBV10-2	TRBJ2-1	-	TGCGCCAGCTCCCTAGCGGGGGGTTACAATGAGCAGTTCTTC	CASSLAGGYNEQFF
-	TRBV18	TRBJ2-7	-	TGTGCCAGCTCCCGCGACGTCGGGGGCTACGAGCAGTACTTC	CASSRDVGGYEQYF
-	TRBV7-9	TRBJ1-3	-	TGTGCCAGCAGCTCCAGGTCCGCTGGAAACACCATATATTTT	CASSSRSAGNTIYF
-	TRBV12-2	TRBJ1-5	-	TGTGCAAGTCGCTTAAGAAGGACAGCGTATAGCAATCAGCCCCAGCATTTT	CASRLRRTAYSNQPQHF
-	TRBV7-8	TRBJ1-1	-	TGTGCCAGCAGCTTAGAGGGGGTCCGACGGTTGAACACTGAAGCTTTCTTT	CASSLEGVRRLNTEAFF
TRBD2	TRBV11-2	TRBJ2-7	few	TGTGCCAGCAGCGGGGGGGTCAGGAGCTACGAGCAGTACTTC	CASSGGVRSYEQYF
TRBD2	TRBV4-3	TRBJ2-3	-	TGCGCCAGCAGCCAGGCCCTCTGGACTAGCGGGGGAGGGGATACGCAGTATTTT	CASSQALWTSGGGDTQYF
-	TRBV7-9	TRBJ2-3	once	TGTGCCAGCAGCTTAGCGAGCGGTAGCACAGATACGCAGTATTTT	CASSLASGSTDTQYF
-	TRBV12-5	TRBJ1-5	-	TGTGCTAGTGGTTTGGTACTGGACAGAGTGCCACGGCCCCAGCATTTT	CASGLVLDRVPRPQHF
-	TRBV7-9	TRBJ2-7	few	TGTGCCAGCAGCCCCCCATCAGGGTACGAGCAGTACTTC	CASSPPSGYEQYF
-	TRBV12-5	TRBJ1-5	-	TGTGCTAGTGGTTTGTCCCCCGGGGGTCAGCCCCAGCATTTT	CASGLSPGGQPQHF
TRBD1	TRBV2	TRBJ2-2	-	TGTGCCAGCAGACAGGGGGCTGTCGGGGAGCTGTTTTTT	CASRQGAVGELFF
TRBD1	TRBV4-1	TRBJ1-2	-	TGCGCCAGCACCCACGCACAATCGGGACAGGGGAGCTATGGCTACACCTTC	CASTHAQSGQGSYGYTF
-	TRBV27	TRBJ1-5	few	TGTGCCAGCAGTTCGACAGGTTTGGGCAATCAGCCCCAGCATTTT	CASSSTGLGNQPQHF